Sequencing of this TCR beta chain was carried out in a study of OX40 agonist ivuxolimab in advanced cancers. Turning to the study itself: Patients received intravenous ivuxolimab every 2 weeks at 0.01 to 10 mg/kg.

As concerns this clone: Its matching antigen is unknown.

Only in-frame clones appear in the TCRdb table, and some are missing; sequencing was by immunoSEQ multiplex PCR. Of over 90,000 clones listed, nearly 90% are singletons. The CDR3 loop spans 14 amino acids. The ends lost 6 bases at V and 8 bases at J; junction bases unmatched: 11. Per germline, CDR1 MNHNY and CDR2 SVGAGI (reference sequence). Broader study findings: Expanded peripheral T-cell antigen specificity went undetermined. Some nonresponders likewise displayed low normalized T-cell clonal expansion.

The starting material was CD4+ or CD8+ T cells sorted from blood, obtained in a trial of the OX40 agonist ivuxolimab. The TCR originated in an adult with an advanced solid tumor such as melanoma, head and neck, liver or kidney cancer. The gene calls are TRBV6-6 and TRBJ2-3, with 7 bases fitting TRBD2. The CDR3 nucleotides read TGTGCCAGCAGCCGCAGCGGGGTCGGGGGTACGCAGTATTTT. Protein product: CASSRSGVGGTQYF.